The sequence of this T cell receptor beta chain was determined in a study of blood T cell repertoires in COVID-19. Whole-study context: Sources were T cells, B-cell-depleted T cells, or PBMCs; the material itself was cDNA or gDNA.

Adults between roughly 18 and 89 years of age took part from about two dozen US areas. Assignments of participants to cohorts depended upon their own reported clinical history. In the source study's methods: Counts of nucleated cells, estimated from reference gene primer amplification, were obtained. Profiled with immunoSEQ multiplex PCR; TCRdb holds only in-frame clones, not every one. That table supplies the V and J calls and clone size; D and trimming were determined from the DNA. This table holds around 190,000 clones, around 88% found once. The CDR3 is 18 residues long. V shed 2 bases and J 0 bases; nucleotides not matched to a gene: 8. CDR1 and CDR2 (germline): SGHVS, FQNEAQ.

The receptor was isolated from a man aged 35 to 55 with acute COVID-19. The material sequenced was PBMCs or T cells enriched from blood (not recorded which). The chain has TRBV7-8 and TRBJ2-2; 8 nucleotides agree with TRBD2. The CDR3 sequence: CASSLTAGGGANTGELFF. CDR3 coding DNA: TGTGCCAGCAGCTTAACGGCGGGGGGCGGAGCGAACACCGGGGAGCTGTTTTTT. Combining the CDR3 with reference TRBV7-8 and TRBJ2-2 gives the whole variable domain GAGVSQSPRYKVAKRGQDVALRCDPISGHVSLFWYQQALGQGPEFLTYFQNEAQLDKSGLPSDRFFAERPEGSVSTLKIQRTQQEDSAVYLCASSLTAGGGANTGELFFGEGSRLTVL.